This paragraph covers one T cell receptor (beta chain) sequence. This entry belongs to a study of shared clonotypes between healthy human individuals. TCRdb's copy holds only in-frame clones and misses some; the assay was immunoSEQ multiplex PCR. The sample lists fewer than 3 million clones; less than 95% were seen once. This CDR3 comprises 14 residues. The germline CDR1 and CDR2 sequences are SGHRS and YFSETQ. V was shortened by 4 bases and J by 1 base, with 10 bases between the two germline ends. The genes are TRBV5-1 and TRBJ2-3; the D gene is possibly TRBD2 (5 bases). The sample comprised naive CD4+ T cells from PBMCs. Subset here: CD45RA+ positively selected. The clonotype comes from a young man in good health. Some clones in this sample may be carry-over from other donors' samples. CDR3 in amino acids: CASSVGSGTDTQYF. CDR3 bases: TGCGCCAGCAGCGTAGGTAGCGGCACAGATACGCAGTATTTT.